This note documents a single T cell receptor (beta chain) sequence. This specimen comes from a study of CD8 T cells in Susac syndrome. Random hexamers were used to reverse transcribe roughly 0.5 to 1 ug of RNA. Amplification of TCR beta CDR3 used immunoSEQ multiplex PCR across 54 Vbeta and 13 Jbeta. TCRdb called the immunoSEQ multiplex PCR reads again in MiXCR, with one record for every CDR3 protein. The table records approximately 160,000 distinct CDR3 sequences, about 91% of them present only once. TCR beta sequences were obtained from blood CD8+ and CD4+ T cells. V dropped 6 bases and J dropped 4 bases, with 13 bases sitting between them. Germline V gene data show CDR1 as SNHLY and CDR2 as FYNNEI. The CDR3 extends over 13 amino acids.

The rearrangement links TRBV2 to TRBJ2-7; D gene uncertain. The specimen sequenced was CD4+ T cells from PBMCs. The receptor was isolated from a human donor in good health. CDR3 bases: TGTGCCAGCAGGGACGGCAGCTATTACGAGCAGTACTTC. It is translated as CASRDGSYYEQYF.